This note documents a single T cell receptor beta chain sequence. Its antigen is still unknown. This sample was included in a study of shared clonotypes between healthy human individuals. Findings of the study overall: Some naive CD4 clonotypes, around 4.9%, turned up in common across a few donors.

Naive CD8 cells comprised CD45RO-negative, CCR7-positively selected cells, excluding terminally differentiated effector memory CD45RA+ cells. Libraries were prepared by immunoSEQ multiplex PCR; TCRdb keeps only in-frame clonotypes and omits some of them. The data contain over 2 million clones, about 94% of them seen just once; the ten biggest clones take up about 1.1%. Source material: naive CD8+ T cells sorted from blood. This sequence originates from a young man in good health.

CDR3 coding DNA: TGTGCCAGCAGTCGCCGGACAGCTTCAAGCCTTTACGAGCAGTACTTC. Translation: CASSRRTASSLYEQYF. This rearrangement joins TRBV27 to TRBJ2-7; D is possibly TRBD1 (6 bases). Trimming removed 5 bases from V and 4 bases from J, with 21 bases in between. There are 16 residues in the CDR3. Germline values: CDR1 MNHEY, CDR2 SMNVEV (reference sequence).